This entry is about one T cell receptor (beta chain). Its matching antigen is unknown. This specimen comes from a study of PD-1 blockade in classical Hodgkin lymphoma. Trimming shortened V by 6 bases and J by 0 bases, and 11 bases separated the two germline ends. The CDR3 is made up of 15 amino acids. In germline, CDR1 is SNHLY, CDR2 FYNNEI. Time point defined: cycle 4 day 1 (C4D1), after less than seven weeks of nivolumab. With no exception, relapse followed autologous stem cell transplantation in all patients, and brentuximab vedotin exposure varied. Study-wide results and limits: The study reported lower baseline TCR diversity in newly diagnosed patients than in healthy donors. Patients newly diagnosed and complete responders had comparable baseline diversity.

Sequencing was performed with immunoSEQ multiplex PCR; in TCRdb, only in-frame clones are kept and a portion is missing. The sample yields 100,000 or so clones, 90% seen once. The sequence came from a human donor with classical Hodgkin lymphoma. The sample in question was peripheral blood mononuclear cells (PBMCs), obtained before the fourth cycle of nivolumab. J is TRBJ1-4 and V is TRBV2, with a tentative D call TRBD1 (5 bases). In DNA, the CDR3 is TGTGCCAGCAGCAGACAGCTTTCAACTAATGAAAAACTGTTTTTT. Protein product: CASSRQLSTNEKLFF. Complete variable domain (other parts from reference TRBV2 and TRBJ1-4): EPEVTQTPSHQVTQMGQEVILRCVPISNHLYFYWYRQILGQKVEFLVSFYNNEISEKSEIFDDQFSVERPDGSNFTLKIRSTKLEDSAMYFCASSRQLSTNEKLFFGSGTQLSVL.